These 20 T cell receptor beta chains share one sample of origin, sequenced in a study of T cells in Graves' hyperthyroidism and ophthalmopathy. The CDR3 regions of TCR beta were amplified from RNA transcripts. The primer set for the first-round RT-PCR of the TCR CDR3 was HTBI. TCRdb itself ran the multiplex PCR reads through MiXCR, one entry per CDR3 protein. The table lists 750,000 to 950,000 distinct CDR3 sequences, approximately 40% of them singletons. The sample consisted of blood. These receptors were obtained from a man younger than 35 with Graves' hyperthyroidism.

The gene calls are TRBV20-1 and TRBJ1-1; D might be TRBD1 (6 bases). Germline CDR1 reads DFQATT; CDR2 reads SNEGSKA (reference sequence). This CDR3 region has 14 residues. V was cut by 4 bases and J by 5 bases, with 17 bases left in between. The CDR3: CSATMGAGVTEAFF. The CDR3 region has the DNA TGCAGTGCTACGATGGGGGCAGGGGTGACTGAAGCTTTCTTT.

In nucleotides, the CDR3 is TGCGCCAGCAGCTTGGCACAGGGGTGGGATTCACCCCTCCACTTT. Translation gives CASSLAQGWDSPLHF. The V call is TRBV5-1, the J call TRBJ1-6; TRBD1 agrees at 7 bases. The CDR3 loop spans 15 amino acids. V dropped 0 bases and J dropped 8; count of bases not matched to a gene: 5. Looked up from germline, CDR1 is SGHRS and CDR2 is YFSETQ. Using reference TRBV5-1 and TRBJ1-6 for the parts outside the CDR3, the full variable domain is KAGVTQTPRYLIKTRGQQVTLSCSPISGHRSVSWYQQTPGQGLQFLFEYFSETQRNKGNFPGRFSGRQFSNSRSEMNVSTLELGDSALYLCASSLAQGWDSPLHFGNGTRLTVT.

This clonotype turned up a few times. The V gene is TRBV12-3 or TRBV12-4, the J gene TRBJ2-5; 13 positions agree with TRBD2. With 4 bases clipped from V and 5 bases from J, the junction kept 7 bases outside the gene matches. The CDR3 is made up of 16 amino acids. In DNA, the CDR3 is TGTGCCAGCAGTTCCGGACTAGCGGGAGTAACGGAGACCCAGTACTTC. Translation gives CASSSGLAGVTETQYF.

J is TRBJ1-1 and V is TRBV9; TRBD1 aligns across 7 bases. The CDR3 extends over 14 amino acids. Trimming at V came to 8 bases and at J to 4 bases, leaving 11 bases not matched to a gene. Germline V gene lookup returns CDR1 SGDLS and CDR2 YYNGEE. CDR3 region: CASRRGQEGTEAFF. CDR3 DNA: TGTGCCAGTAGAAGGGGGCAGGAGGGCACTGAAGCTTTCTTT.

This clonotype was counted a few times. J is TRBJ1-6 and V is TRBV6-5; D perhaps matches TRBD1 (5 bases). Germline assignment: CDR1 MNHEY and CDR2 SVGAGI. Trimming pared 5 bases from V and 10 bases from J, leaving 21 bases between. This CDR3 has 16 amino acids. CDR3 in DNA: TGTGCCAGCAGTCTAGATGACAGCACCCTAGGGTCACCCCTCCACTTT. Protein sequence: CASSLDDSTLGSPLHF.

This clonotype has just a few counts. J is TRBJ2-7 and V is TRBV5-5; D perhaps matches TRBD2 (5 bases). Germline CDR1 and CDR2: SGHKS and YYEKEE (reference sequence). The V end was cut by 4 bases, the J end by 9 bases, with 23 bases between. The CDR3 has 15 amino acids. CDR3 residues: CASSPRAADLIRQYF. As DNA, the CDR3 is TGTGCCAGCAGCCCCCGAGCGGCCGACCTTATTCGGCAGTACTTC.

This clonotype was observed a handful of times. V is TRBV2 and J is TRBJ2-5, with 7 bases identical to TRBD1. V was pared by 8 bases and J by 1 base, with 4 bases of the junction left unmatched. The CDR3 contains 13 residues. CDR1 is SNHLY and CDR2 is FYNNEI in the germline V gene. The CDR3 loop is CASFDRAQETQYF. As DNA, the CDR3 is TGTGCCAGCTTTGACAGGGCCCAAGAGACCCAGTACTTC.

The chain couples TRBV29-1 to TRBJ2-5; TRBD2 matches 11 bases. V trimming: 7 bases; J trimming: 9 bases; junction bases outside the gene matches: 4. The CDR3 runs 11 residues. Germline CDR1 and CDR2: SQVTM and ANQGSEA. The DNA of the CDR3 is TGCAGCGATACTAGCGGGGGAGCCCAGTACTTC. Residues: CSDTSGGAQYF.

This clonotype was observed many times. V and J are TRBV29-1 and TRBJ1-4; 7 bases are a match to TRBD1. The CDR3 length is 13 residues. Germline V gene data show CDR1 as SQVTM and CDR2 as ANQGSEA. V lost 5 bases, J lost 8 bases, and 8 bases stayed unmatched. CDR3 sequence reads: CSVIEDRIEKLFF. In nucleotides, the CDR3 is TGCAGCGTTATCGAGGACAGGATAGAAAAACTGTTTTTT.

This clonotype was found many times. This chain joins TRBV7-3 and TRBJ1-1; D remains ambiguous. CDR1 SGHTA and CDR2 FQGTGA come from the germline V gene. This CDR3 is 13 amino acids long. V lost 0 bases, J lost 5 bases, and 7 bases lay in between. The CDR3 DNA follows: TGTGCCAGCAGCTTAACTACGTGGACTGAAGCTTTCTTT. Its protein is CASSLTTWTEAFF. The entire variable domain, with the rest obtained from reference TRBV7-3 and TRBJ1-1, is as follows: GAGVSQTPSNKVTEKGKYVELRCDPISGHTALYWYRQSLGQGPEFLIYFQGTGAADDSGLPNDRFFAVRPEGSVSTLKIQRTERGDSAVYLCASSLTTWTEAFFGQGTRLTVV.

Details on this clonotype: A read error may explain this, as a much larger clone is one base away. This chain connects TRBV7-9 to TRBJ1-3; D gene unclear. With 5 bases removed from V and 7 bases from J, the gap between germline ends came to 12 bases. Germline-derived CDR1 and CDR2 are SEHNR and FQNEAQ (reference sequence). The CDR3 loop spans 13 amino acids. In DNA form, the CDR3 reads TGTGCCAGCAGCCCACACTGCGAGAACACCATATATTTT. It yields the protein CASSPHCENTIYF.

This clonotype was detected many times. This chain joins TRBV7-9 and TRBJ1-4; D unclear. The CDR3 totals 13 residues. From germline, CDR1 is SEHNR and CDR2 FQNEAQ (reference sequence). Trimming took off 5 bases at V and 6 bases at J, with 10 bases between the two ends. The CDR3 bases are TGTGCCAGCAGCCCCAGTATGGATGAAAAACTGTTTTTT. It yields the protein CASSPSMDEKLFF.

The V gene is TRBV29-1, the J gene TRBJ2-5, with 11 bases that match TRBD2. The CDR3 length is 16 residues. From germline, CDR1 is SQVTM and CDR2 ANQGSEA. The ends lost 3 bases at V and 4 bases at J; junction bases unmatched: 10. The DNA of the CDR3 is TGCAGCGTTGAGGCAACTAGCGGGAGCCCGGGAGAGACCCAGTACTTC. It encodes CSVEATSGSPGETQYF. The full variable domain, with the rest looked up from reference TRBV29-1 and TRBJ2-5, is SAVISQKPSRDICQRGTSLTIQCQVDSQVTMMFWYRQQPGQSLTLIATANQGSEATYESGFVIDKFPISRPNLTFSTLTVSNMSPEDSSIYLCSVEATSGSPGETQYFGPGTRLLVL.

The CDR3 DNA is TGTGCCAGTAGGGACGGTCAAACCTACGAGCAGTACTTC. The encoded protein is CASRDGQTYEQYF. The chain is built from TRBV19 and TRBJ2-7; D call uncertain. The CDR3 loop spans 13 amino acids. Trimming removed 6 bases from V and 2 bases from J, with 11 bases in between. Germline V CDR1 and CDR2: LNHDA, SQIVND (reference sequence).

This clonotype was counted many times. The V call is TRBV9, the J call TRBJ1-1; maybe TRBD1 (5 bases). Germline V gene data show CDR1 as SGDLS and CDR2 as YYNGEE. This CDR3 is built from 14 residues. Trimming removed 2 bases from V and 10 bases from J, with 18 bases in between. CDR3 DNA: TGTGCCAGCAGCGTTGAGGGAGGGACGAGGCGAGCTTTCTTT. Translating gives CASSVEGGTRRAFF.

The chain employs TRBV6-2 or TRBV6-3 and TRBJ1-2, with 8 bases that match TRBD1. The V segment lost 5 bases and the J segment 4 bases; nucleotides outside the gene matches: 9. The CDR3 is 15 residues long. Germline-derived CDR1 and CDR2 are MNHEY and SVGEGT. The CDR3 reads CASSTTGTGTYGYTF. The DNA for the CDR3 is TGTGCCAGCAGTACGACCGGGACAGGAACCTATGGCTACACCTTC.

The J gene is TRBJ1-2, the V gene TRBV10-3; weak D call: TRBD1 (6 bases). The V end lost 3 bases, the J end lost 8 bases, and 16 bases lay between the germline ends. CDR1 is ENHRY, CDR2 SYGVKD, per germline. The CDR3 extends over 14 amino acids. The CDR3 sequence: CAISEITGYRGYTF. The CDR3 DNA follows: TGTGCCATCAGTGAAATCACAGGGTACCGCGGCTACACCTTC.

There are many counts of this clonotype. The J gene is TRBJ1-2, the V gene TRBV7-6; maybe TRBD1 (6 bases). Germline V CDR1 and CDR2: SGHVS, FNYEAQ. This CDR3 comprises 13 residues. Deletions cut 5 bases from V and 7 bases from J, with 14 bases between. The CDR3 protein is CASSRTATGGYTF. CDR3 coding DNA: TGTGCCAGCAGCCGGACAGCGACCGGTGGCTACACCTTC.

The chain couples TRBV24-1 to TRBJ2-7, with D tentatively TRBD1 or TRBD2 (5 bases each). Trimming removed 11 bases at V and 2 bases at J, with 21 bases between. Germline V gene lookup returns CDR1 KGHDR and CDR2 SFDVKD. The CDR3 loop spans 15 amino acids. CDR3 residues: CASTDTGTPTYEQYF. CDR3 nucleotide sequence: TGTGCCAGTACCGACACCGGGACGCCTACCTACGAGCAGTACTTC.

The chain carries TRBV7-2 and TRBJ2-7; D might be TRBD1 or TRBD2, each matching 5 bases. V was shortened by 4 bases and J by 3 bases, with 19 bases between the two germline ends. From germline, CDR1 is SGHTA and CDR2 FQGNSA. The CDR3 sequence is 16 residues long. The CDR3 DNA sequence: TGTGCCAGCAGCTCGTATCCGGGACCGTACGACTACGAGCAGTACTTC. Its translation: CASSSYPGPYDYEQYF.